This TCR beta chain was recorded in a study of blood T cells in healthy people across ages (dated by TCRdb to about 2015). The study in broad terms: In model experiments, roughly one uniquely barcoded TCR beta cDNA molecule per two T cells was captured by template switching. Donors were grouped into four age groups: young (average roughly 15 years), middle-aged (39), aged (around 60) and long-lived (around 82). Two additional independent replicas of 1 million unique cDNA reads from the same blood draw were analyzed for two donors (one aged 18 to 30 and one aged 80 or older). Using deep sequencing normalized with unique cDNA molecular identifiers, the study measured how TCR beta repertoire diversity changes with age.

Donors were 30 to 45 systemically healthy Caucasian individuals from Russia aged 6 to 90 years. About 9.8 milliliters of peripheral blood were drawn from each donor into EDTA-treated Vacutainer tubes. Ficoll-Paque density-gradient centrifugation was used to isolate PBMCs, with at least 6.5 million per sample. Trizol reagent was used to extract total RNA from the PBMCs, yielding at least 6 micrograms per sample. For every donor, flow cytometry on a PBMC aliquot measured the percentage of naive CD45RAhigh/CD27high T cells. The receptor library was made with 5' RACE. The instrument given in TCRdb is Illumina HiSeq 2500. A second about 7 to 12 cycle PCR used a sample-barcoded 5' primer and a J-beta primer mix. A unique molecular identifier was introduced onto each TCR beta cDNA molecule by a template-switch 5' adaptor carrying 12 random nucleotides. At least 2.5 million CDR3-containing paired-end reads were obtained from each sample. The Mint cDNA synthesis kit, primed by a TRBC-specific oligonucleotide, was used to synthesize first-strand cDNA from all RNA. Following uracil-DNA glycosylase treatment, a first 18-cycle PCR with universal primers M1SS and BC2_uni_R was performed on all cDNA. In the original analysis: For normalization, 1 million high-quality reads, each with a distinct molecular identifier, were randomly selected from each sample. Instead of being binned into consensus sequences, reads that shared molecular identifiers were thrown out. MiTCR, set to a Q25 quality threshold and the strictest error-elimination algorithm, was used for CDR3 identification, clonotype clustering and error correction. A nonparametric unseen species model with Euler transformation was used to estimate a lower bound on total TCR beta diversity. Using fastp trimming at Q25 and MiXCR clonotype assembly, TCRdb reanalyzed the public sequencing data and kept in-frame beta chains. Each CDR3 protein appears once, grouped with its most common genes and DNA. TCRdb, not the original authors, processed these V and J calls. For this sample the table gives around 1,000,000 distinct CDR3 sequences, of which under 30% were detected only once. The ten largest clones represent approximately 0.71% of the sample.

The CDR1 and CDR2 encoded by the germline V gene are ENHRY and SYGVKD. From the cysteine through the phenylalanine, the CDR3 covers 14 amino acids. Just the 42-base CDR3 DNA is kept, in frame starting at base 1. In regard to this clonotype: Its binding antigen is unknown. Relative to the germline gene, one junction end is altered; a read error may explain this.

Overall study outcomes, separate from this receptor: Observed TCR beta diversity per million T cells fell roughly linearly with age, and a significant reduction was already apparent by age around 40. Observed TCR beta diversity correlated strongly with the percentage of naive T cells measured by flow cytometry. Bulk unsorted PBMC profiling prevented conclusive comparison of naive and antigen-experienced compartments. The long-lived group showed more naive CD4+ T cells, fewer expanded clones and increased TCR diversity than the aged group, suggesting age selection. Because donor CMV infection status was unknown, age-related changes in expanded clonotypes were potentially confounded. Estimates of total diversity based on one million sequenced T cells were regarded as lower bounds and as underestimates.

These sequences were also reported in another study, on T cells of mothers and their children. As noted in the second study: Nine systemically healthy Caucasian individuals served as donors, namely three mothers together with their six children. cDNA synthesis used all of the extracted RNA, with roughly 1.5 ug of RNA in each 15 ul reaction. In the second PCR, the M1S primer added sample barcodes and 2-4 random nucleotides. Over 8 million TCR beta CDR3 reads came from each mother, compared with some 3.1 million reads from each child. TCR recombination output is similarly shaped by thymic selection in related and unrelated pairs, with a minor effect exerted by inherited differences. Normalized repertoire overlap in related mother-child pairs was always slightly higher than in unrelated mother-child pairs, but the difference was never significant. No persistent microchimeric T cell clones were found, with a detection sensitivity of 85 to 100 clones per million clonotypes. The study used deep NGS to compare TCR beta repertoires of mothers and children, seeking features distinguishing related mother-child pairs from unrelated individuals. Mothers averaged about 40 +/- 4 years of age and children averaged around 11 +/- 4 years. After adapter ligation with NEBNext reagents, the libraries were sequenced on Illumina HiSeq 2000 with 100+100 nt paired-end reads. To avoid cross-contamination, the mother libraries and the child libraries were prepared a month apart and sequenced in separate runs. Each donor had between roughly 450,000 and 2,300,000 distinct TCR beta clonotypes identified. Naive TCR beta clonotypes were estimated from low-frequency clonotypes matched to each donor's FACS-determined naive share, without sorting.

Sequenced: blood. The receptor comes from a girl aged 2 to 10 in good health. This chain is built from TRBV10-3 and TRBJ1-1; the D segment cannot be called with confidence. The CDR3 reads as follows: CAISESGRNTEAFF. The nucleotides are TGTGCCATCAGTGAGTCAGGGCGGAACACCGAAGCTTTCTTT.